This T cell receptor (beta chain) is from a study of blood T cells in healthy people across ages. Alongside a J-beta primer mix, a sample-barcoded 5' primer served in a second PCR lasting about 7 to 12 cycles. TCRdb reprocessed the 5' RACE reads via MiXCR and lists one record per CDR3 protein. Seen here are 800,000 to 1,000,000 distinct CDR3 sequences, about 44% observed once, and the top ten hold 13%. The CDR3 contains 15 residues. CDR1 is SGDLS and CDR2 is YYNGEE in the germline V gene. V trimming: 4 bases; J trimming: 4 bases; junction bases outside the gene matches: 10. The source material was blood. The chain is built from TRBV9 and TRBJ1-2; 7 bases fit TRBD1. The TCR originated in a young man in good health. The CDR3 loop is CASSSSDRAGYGYTF. The CDR3 DNA sequence: TGTGCCAGCAGCTCAAGCGACAGGGCTGGCTATGGCTACACCTTC.